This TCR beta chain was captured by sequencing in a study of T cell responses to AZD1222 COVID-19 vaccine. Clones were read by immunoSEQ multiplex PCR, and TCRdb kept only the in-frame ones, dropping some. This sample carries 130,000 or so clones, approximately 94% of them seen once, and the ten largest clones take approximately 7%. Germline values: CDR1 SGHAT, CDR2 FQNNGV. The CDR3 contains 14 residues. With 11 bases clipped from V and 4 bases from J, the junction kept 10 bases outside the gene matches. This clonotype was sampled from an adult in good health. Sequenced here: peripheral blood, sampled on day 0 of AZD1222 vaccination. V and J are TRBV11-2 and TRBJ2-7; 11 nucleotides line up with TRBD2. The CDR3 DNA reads TGTGCCGGCCGACTAGCGGGGAGCCATTACGAGCAGTACTTC. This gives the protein CAGRLAGSHYEQYF.